These T cell receptor beta chains were read from a single sample in a study of T cells in Graves' hyperthyroidism and ophthalmopathy. TCRdb processed the multiplex PCR reads anew with MiXCR; each CDR3 protein has one entry. The table lists about 360,000 distinct CDR3 sequences, 13% of them singletons. The specimen sequenced was blood. These receptors all come from a woman between 18 and 29 years old with Graves' hyperthyroidism. Both conserved end residues are part of each CDR3. D genes are given only for firm matches. Some rows mark clone size as missing; the rest say once, few, many or name a class of expanded clone.

. | TRBJ2-7 | TRBV28 | . | CASSKPTEQYF | TGTGCCAGCAGTAAACCTACGGAGCAGTACTTC
. | TRBJ1-2 | TRBV3-1 | many | CASSQGSGVGYGYTF | TGTGCCAGCAGCCAAGGGTCGGGGGTTGGCTATGGCTACACCTTC
. | TRBJ1-2 | TRBV6-1 | many | CASIPPGPGTGYTF | TGTGCCAGCATTCCGCCGGGACCAGGGACCGGCTACACCTTC
. | TRBJ2-2 | TRBV2 | many | CASRRGDADTGELFF | TGTGCCAGCAGGCGAGGGGATGCGGACACCGGGGAGCTGTTTTTT
. | TRBJ1-1 | TRBV20-1 | many | CSARGAGTEAFF | TGCAGTGCTAGGGGAGCAGGGACTGAAGCTTTCTTT
TRBD1 | TRBJ2-1 | TRBV7-3 | many | CASSSGGVNEQFF | TGTGCCAGCAGCTCAGGGGGCGTAAATGAGCAGTTCTTC
TRBD2 | TRBJ2-1 | TRBV9 | . | CASSVDPGGGYNEQFF | TGTGCCAGCAGCGTAGATCCGGGAGGAGGGTACAATGAGCAGTTCTTC
TRBD1 | TRBJ1-4 | TRBV6-1 | many | CASSSGTGGVATNEKLFF | TGTGCCAGCAGTTCCGGGACAGGGGGCGTTGCAACTAATGAAAAACTGTTTTTT
TRBD1 | TRBJ1-1 | TRBV7-9 | . | CASSLTGEGTEAFF | TGTGCCAGCAGCTTGACAGGGGAAGGGACTGAAGCTTTCTTT
. | TRBJ1-3 | TRBV27 | few | CASSLSGTVGNTIYF | TGTGCCAGCAGTCTAAGCGGTACAGTTGGAAACACCATATATTTT
TRBD2 | TRBJ2-7 | TRBV20-1 | many | CSAPGVGLADYEQYF | TGCAGTGCCCCCGGGGTGGGACTAGCGGATTACGAGCAGTACTTC
TRBD2 | TRBJ2-2 | TRBV20-1 | few | CSATLAGGGSGELFF | TGCAGTGCTACGCTAGCGGGGGGGGGCAGCGGGGAGCTGTTTTTT
. | TRBJ2-5 | TRBV7-9 | many | CASSLGARQPVGSQYF | TGTGCCAGCAGCTTAGGAGCACGACAGCCCGTAGGGTCCCAGTACTTC
. | TRBJ1-6 | TRBV9 | . | CASSPGPPNSPLHF | TGTGCCAGCAGCCCGGGACCGCCGAATTCACCCCTCCACTTT
. | TRBJ1-3 | TRBV20-1 | . | CSATRVSGNTIYF | TGCAGTGCTACCAGGGTCTCTGGAAACACCATATATTTT
TRBD1 | TRBJ2-4 | TRBV27 | few | CASAGGANIQYF | TGTGCCAGCGCAGGGGGCGCTAACATTCAGTACTTC
. | TRBJ2-1 | TRBV24-1 | once | CATSEASNEQFF | TGTGCCACCAGTGAGGCTTCCAATGAGCAGTTCTTC
. | TRBJ2-1 | TRBV12-3/TRBV12-4 | many | CASSLGDEQFF | TGTGCCAGCAGTTTAGGGGATGAGCAGTTCTTC
. | TRBJ2-1 | TRBV4-1 | . | CASSRSGEAGPKGEQFF | TGCGCCAGCAGCCGGAGTGGTGAGGCGGGACCGAAGGGTGAGCAGTTCTTC
. | TRBJ2-3 | TRBV12-3/TRBV12-4 | many | CASSPEASTDTQYF | TGTGCCAGCAGCCCCGAGGCTAGCACAGATACGCAGTATTTT
TRBD2 | TRBJ2-5 | TRBV7-2 | many | CASSLVAGGEETQYF | TGTGCCAGCAGCTTAGTTGCGGGAGGGGAAGAGACCCAGTACTTC
. | TRBJ2-7 | TRBV19 | . | CASSINRGEQYF | TGTGCCAGTAGTATAAATCGCGGAGAGCAGTACTTC
TRBD2 | TRBJ2-1 | TRBV3-1 | many | CASSPFTSGRLNDEQFF | TGTGCCAGCAGCCCGTTCACTAGCGGGAGACTGAACGATGAGCAGTTCTTC
. | TRBJ1-5 | TRBV24-1 | many | CATSDGQFSNQPQHF | TGTGCCACCAGTGATGGGCAGTTTAGCAATCAGCCCCAGCATTTT
. | TRBJ1-1 | TRBV19 | many | CASSQRWGQNTEAFF | TGTGCCAGTAGTCAACGTTGGGGGCAGAACACTGAAGCTTTCTTT
. | TRBJ2-2 | TRBV3-1 | . | CASSQGRTNTGELFF | TGTGCCAGCAGCCAGGGCAGAACGAACACCGGGGAGCTGTTTTTT
TRBD1 | TRBJ2-7 | TRBV19 | . | CASSVTGTVLEQYF | TGTGCCAGTAGCGTAACCGGGACAGTACTCGAGCAGTACTTC
. | TRBJ2-3 | TRBV28 | many | CASSFSAGSTDTQYF | TGTGCCAGCAGTTTCTCGGCTGGCAGCACAGATACGCAGTATTTT
. | TRBJ2-3 | TRBV11-2 | many | CASSLSSGVFSTDTQYF | TGTGCCAGCAGCCTAAGCTCTGGGGTATTTAGCACAGATACGCAGTATTTT
. | TRBJ1-5 | TRBV14 | few | CASTGGPTLRQGPEPQHF | TGTGCCAGTACCGGAGGACCCACCCTCAGGCAGGGCCCAGAGCCCCAGCATTTT
. | TRBJ2-3 | TRBV6-2/TRBV6-3 | few | CASSSDRTSTDTQYF | TGTGCCAGCAGTTCTGACAGAACTAGCACAGATACGCAGTATTTT
TRBD2 | TRBJ2-5 | TRBV28 | many | CASSPYRGGAGETQYF | TGTGCCAGCAGTCCCTACCGCGGGGGAGCGGGGGAGACCCAGTACTTC
. | TRBJ1-2 | TRBV28 | many | CASTADPVGYTF | TGTGCCAGCACGGCGGATCCAGTCGGCTACACCTTC
. | TRBJ2-3 | TRBV18 | many | CASSLRTGSTDTQYF | TGTGCCAGCTCACTAAGGACGGGTAGCACAGATACGCAGTATTTT
. | TRBJ1-5 | TRBV6-1 | few | CASRSGANSNQPQHF | TGTGCCAGCAGGTCTGGGGCGAATAGCAATCAGCCCCAGCATTTT
TRBD1 | TRBJ2-7 | TRBV13 | . | CASSSPGQATYEQYF | TGTGCCAGCAGCTCCCCGGGACAGGCCACCTACGAGCAGTACTTC
. | TRBJ2-1 | TRBV19 | few | CASSILRVSSYNEQFF | TGTGCCAGTAGTATCCTCAGGGTTAGCTCCTACAATGAGCAGTTCTTC
TRBD1 | TRBJ1-2 | TRBV3-1 | many | CASSQGTGEGYTF | TGTGCCAGCAGCCAAGGGACAGGGGAGGGCTACACCTTC
. | TRBJ2-2 | TRBV5-5 | . | CASSFFGGRRTGELFF | TGTGCCAGCAGCTTTTTTGGGGGGCGCCGAACCGGGGAGCTGTTTTTT
TRBD2 | TRBJ2-1 | TRBV2 | many | CASTLSGGSREQFF | TGTGCCAGCACCCTTAGCGGGGGGTCTCGTGAGCAGTTCTTC
. | TRBJ1-6 | TRBV27 | . | CASSAAGTTNSPLHF | TGTGCCAGCAGCGCCGCCGGGACAACTAATTCACCCCTCCACTTT
TRBD2 | TRBJ2-7 | TRBV4-3 | few | CASSQETSGPSSYEQYF | TGCGCCAGCAGCCAAGAGACTAGCGGGCCTAGTTCCTACGAGCAGTACTTC